Below, 21 T cell receptor beta chains from the same sample are listed, as sequenced in a study of cytomegalovirus exposure and HLA in healthy donors. The PCR was carried out with 60 Vbeta primers and 13 Jbeta primers. Here immunoSEQ multiplex PCR was the method, and the copy in TCRdb shows in-frame clones only, minus some. Seen here are about 150,000 clones, over 70% observed once, and the top ten hold 2.1%. The sequencing input was PBMCs. The receptors were gathered from a man in his thirties or forties in good health and CMV-seronegative.

J is TRBJ1-1 and V is TRBV6-5; 10 nucleotides line up with TRBD1. J was trimmed by 4 bases and V by 5 bases; bases with no gene match: 7. Germline lookup yields CDR1 MNHEY and CDR2 SVGAGI. The CDR3 runs 15 residues. The DNA for the CDR3 is TGTGCCAGCAGTATCGACAGGGGGCGCGGCACTGAAGCTTTCTTT. It codes for CASSIDRGRGTEAFF.

The J gene is TRBJ1-5, the V gene TRBV5-6, with 11 bases that match TRBD1. The CDR3 consists of 17 residues. The germline V gene encodes CDR1 SGHDT and CDR2 YYEEEE. V shed 4 bases and J 3 bases; nucleotides not matched to a gene: 9. CDR3 region: CASSPRTGGGNNQPQHF. Written as DNA, the CDR3 is TGTGCCAGCAGCCCCCGGACAGGGGGCGGAAACAATCAGCCCCAGCATTTT.

The chain combines TRBV6-1 with TRBJ1-1, with D perhaps matching TRBD1 (5 bases). Germline assignment: CDR1 MNHNS and CDR2 SASEGT. Trimming took off 8 bases at V and 3 bases at J, with 10 bases between the two ends. The CDR3 runs 12 residues. The CDR3 DNA reads as TGTGCCAGCGGGCGGGGACACACTGAAGCTTTCTTT. Encoded protein: CASGRGHTEAFF.

The chain is built from TRBV9 and TRBJ2-7; 10 bases are a match to TRBD1. Germline V CDR1 and CDR2: SGDLS, YYNGEE. The CDR3 contains 15 residues. V shed 3 bases and J 3 bases; nucleotides not matched to a gene: 6. DNA for the CDR3: TGTGCCAGCAGCGCAGGGGGGGACAGGGGCTACGAGCAGTACTTC. This sequence encodes CASSAGGDRGYEQYF.

The chain carries TRBV2 and TRBJ2-3; 7 nucleotides align to TRBD1. Losses at the gene ends were 2 bases for V and 4 bases for J; bases not matched to a gene: 9. CDR3 length: 16 residues. CDR1 and CDR2 from the germline V gene are SNHLY and FYNNEI. Here the CDR3 reads CASSERAGGAADTQYF. CDR3 nucleotides: TGTGCCAGCAGTGAAAGGGCAGGGGGAGCAGCAGATACGCAGTATTTT.

This clone showed up just a few times. The rearrangement links TRBV7-6 to TRBJ2-1, with D possibly being TRBD1 (6 bases). The germline V gene has CDR1 SGHVS and CDR2 FNYEAQ. Trimming shortened V by 1 base and J by 8 bases, and 12 bases separated the two germline ends. The CDR3 covers 14 residues. In nucleotides, the CDR3 is TGTGCCAGCAGCTTAGAGGCAGGGGTCCATGAGCAGTTCTTC. Protein product: CASSLEAGVHEQFF.

The rearrangement links TRBV19 to TRBJ2-1; 7 bases fit TRBD2. The CDR3 spans 16 residues. The germline V gene encodes CDR1 LNHDA and CDR2 SQIVND (reference sequence). V dropped 7 bases and J dropped 1; count of bases not matched to a gene: 10. The CDR3 loop is CASNPVGSGSYNEQFF. CDR3 bases: TGTGCCAGTAACCCCGTCGGTAGCGGGTCCTACAATGAGCAGTTCTTC.

The chain couples TRBV5-5 to TRBJ2-3; D might be TRBD1 (6 bases). CDR1 is SGHKS, CDR2 YYEKEE, per germline (reference sequence). The length of the CDR3 is 16 residues. V was cut by 0 bases and J by 0 bases, with 11 bases left in between. For the CDR3, the DNA is TGTGCCAGCAGCTTGGACAGGGCGGTCAGCACAGATACGCAGTATTTT. Translated: CASSLDRAVSTDTQYF.

This chain joins TRBV19 and TRBJ2-1; D perhaps matches TRBD1 (6 bases). The CDR3 totals 16 residues. V was clipped by 7 bases and J by 4 bases, with 20 bases between them. The germline gives CDR1 LNHDA, CDR2 SQIVND (reference sequence). The CDR3 here is CASKRSQGALYNEQFF. The CDR3 DNA reads TGTGCCAGTAAGAGATCACAGGGTGCCCTTTACAATGAGCAGTTCTTC. The full variable domain, completed using reference TRBV19 and TRBJ2-1, is DGGITQSPKYLFRKEGQNVTLSCEQNLNHDAMYWYRQDPGQGLRLIYYSQIVNDFQKGDIAEGYSVSREKKESFPLTVTSAQKNPTAFYLCASKRSQGALYNEQFFGPGTRLTVL.

The chain joins TRBV5-1 to TRBJ2-3; 7 bases agree with TRBD1. The CDR3 runs to 19 residues. Per germline, CDR1 SGHRS and CDR2 YFSETQ. J gave up 0 bases and V 2 bases, and 15 bases lay outside the gene matches. CDR3 nucleotide sequence: TGCGCCAGCAGCTTCGTTGACCGGGACAGCGAGTTTAGCACAGATACGCAGTATTTT. Protein sequence: CASSFVDRDSEFSTDTQYF.

The chain employs TRBV6-6 and TRBJ2-5; 7 nucleotides line up with TRBD2. V shed 5 bases, J shed 4 bases, and the junction held 7 bases outside the gene matches. The CDR3 runs to 14 residues. Germline lookup yields CDR1 MNHNY and CDR2 SVGAGI (reference sequence). The CDR3 reads CASSDLGGGETQYF. Written as DNA, the CDR3 is TGTGCCAGCAGTGACTTGGGGGGGGGAGAGACCCAGTACTTC.

Regarding this clone: The sample carries other DNA sequences with the same CDR3. The rearrangement uses TRBV7-9 and TRBJ1-2; D gene unclear. This CDR3 is 12 amino acids long. V lost 5 bases and J lost 3, with 7 bases in between. The germline gives CDR1 SEHNR, CDR2 FQNEAQ (reference sequence). The DNA of the CDR3 is TGTGCCAGCAGCCTTCGGGACTATGGCTACACCTTC. This codes for CASSLRDYGYTF.

The chain has TRBV19 and TRBJ2-5, with a possible D match to TRBD1 (6 bases). V dropped 5 bases and J dropped 4 bases, with 17 bases sitting between them. Germline loops: CDR1 LNHDA, CDR2 SQIVND (reference sequence). CDR3 size: 15 residues. This CDR3 is CASSQYRDARETQYF. CDR3 coding DNA: TGTGCCAGTAGTCAATACAGGGATGCGAGAGAGACCCAGTACTTC.

This clone has a single count. This chain uses TRBV28 with TRBJ1-5; 9 bases are shared with TRBD1. V gave up 2 bases and J gave up 6 bases; unmatched junction bases: 5. The CDR3 runs 15 residues. In germline, CDR1 is MDHEN, CDR2 SYDVKM. CDR3 DNA: TGTGCCAGCAGTTTAAGGACAGGGGTGGTTCAGCCCCAGCATTTT. Encoded protein: CASSLRTGVVQPQHF.

The chain combines TRBV28 with TRBJ1-5; TRBD1 matches 7 bases. The CDR3 has 15 residues. The trim removed 7 bases at V and 1 base at J, leaving 7 bases unmatched. Per germline, CDR1 MDHEN and CDR2 SYDVKM. The chain's CDR3 is CASTSFRGSNQPQHF. The CDR3, as DNA: TGTGCCAGCACCTCGTTCAGGGGGAGCAATCAGCCCCAGCATTTT. The full variable domain, in which reference TRBV28 and TRBJ1-5 provide the parts outside the CDR3, is DVKVTQSSRYLVKRTGEKVFLECVQDMDHENMFWYRQDPGLGLRLIYFSYDVKMKEKGDIPEGYSVSREKKERFSLILESASTNQTSMYLCASTSFRGSNQPQHFGDGTRLSIL.

The gene calls are TRBV9 and TRBJ2-1, with TRBD2 matching 15 bases. The CDR3 totals 17 residues. Germline trimming cut 3 bases from V and 4 bases from J; bases unmatched to any gene: 5. CDR1 and CDR2 (germline): SGDLS, YYNGEE. Here the CDR3 DNA reads TGTGCCAGCAGCGCTAAAGGGACTAGCGGGGGGTACAATGAGCAGTTCTTC. It specifies CASSAKGTSGGYNEQFF.

J is TRBJ2-7 and V is TRBV15, with 11 bases lining up with TRBD1. The length of the CDR3 is 16 residues. Germline V gene data show CDR1 as LNHNV and CDR2 as YYDKDF (reference sequence). V was clipped by 5 bases and J by 4 bases; unmatched bases: 10. The CDR3 DNA sequence: TGTGCCACCAGCCCTCTGTCCGGGACAGGGGGGTACGAGCAGTACTTC. Protein sequence: CATSPLSGTGGYEQYF.

This clone has a single count. The V call is TRBV19, the J call TRBJ2-3, with 8 positions matching TRBD2. This CDR3 is 15 amino acids long. V lost 4 bases to trimming and J lost 8 bases; unmatched junction nucleotides: 11. Germline assignment: CDR1 LNHDA and CDR2 SQIVND (reference sequence). The CDR3 DNA follows: TGTGCCAGTAGTAATCTAGCGGGTCAATTAGGTACGCAGTATTTT. This gives the protein CASSNLAGQLGTQYF.

V usage is TRBV5-4 and J usage is TRBJ1-2, with 7 bases identical to TRBD1. This CDR3 region has 12 residues. The germline V gene has CDR1 SGHNT and CDR2 YYREEE (reference sequence). Germline trimming cut 6 bases from V and 9 bases from J; bases unmatched to any gene: 8. CDR3 nucleotide sequence: TGTGCCAGCACCCAGGGGGGCAGGAGCTACACCTTC. The encoded protein is CASTQGGRSYTF.

V is TRBV7-3 and J is TRBJ2-2, with D uncertain. Germline-derived CDR1 and CDR2 are SGHTA and FQGTGA. Trimming removed 2 bases at V and 0 bases at J, with 4 bases between. The CDR3 is 14 residues long. CDR3: CASSLLANTGELFF. CDR3 DNA sequence: TGTGCCAGCAGCTTACTAGCGAACACCGGGGAGCTGTTTTTT.

This clone occurred a few times. The chain combines TRBV19 with TRBJ1-2; D is undetermined. V lost 6 bases and J 4 bases, leaving 12 bases between the germline ends. In germline, CDR1 is LNHDA, CDR2 SQIVND (reference sequence). This CDR3 contains 13 residues. CDR3: CASRRPGGYGYTF. The DNA for the CDR3 is TGTGCCAGTAGGCGGCCGGGAGGCTATGGCTACACCTTC.